This TCR beta chain was captured in a study of blood T cell repertoires in COVID-19. Whole-study context: COVID-19 samples, acute and convalescent, were from the United States, Italy and Spain. Nucleic acid was either cDNA or gDNA, and it came from T cells, B-cell-depleted T cells, or PBMCs.

The CDR3 runs to 14 residues. V gave up 0 bases and J gave up 5 bases, with 11 bases separating them. Germline CDR1 reads SGDLS; CDR2 reads YYNGEE. Sequencing used immunoSEQ multiplex PCR; TCRdb keeps in-frame clones, though not all of them. The sample contains fewer than 400,000 clones, roughly 88% of which appear only once. The chain combines TRBV9 with TRBJ1-2; D remains unclear. The TCR was taken from a woman between 25 and 40 years old with COVID-19, enrolled during active disease. The sample was peripheral blood. CDR3 amino acids: CASSVGAAEYGYTF. In nucleotides, the CDR3 is TGTGCCAGCAGCGTAGGGGCAGCGGAGTATGGCTACACCTTC.